A single sample gave rise to the 18 T cell receptor beta chains below, sequenced in a study of shared T cell receptors in the human thymus. Measured with immunoSEQ multiplex PCR; TCRdb has only the in-frame clones, and not every one. Among around 730,000 clones, 80% to 90% were seen once, and the ten largest hold more than 0.01%. These data were likewise used in another study, on human thymus T cells.

The sample was thymocytes. Every receptor here comes from a girl under three years old with a congenital heart defect.

The chain joins TRBV5-4 to TRBJ2-7; D is possibly TRBD1 (5 bases). Trimming stripped 3 bases from V and 6 bases from J, with 25 bases between. CDR3 size: 17 residues. CDR1 is SGHNT and CDR2 is YYREEE in the germline V gene (reference sequence). CDR3 loop: CASSSLLAASGSAEQYF. The CDR3 DNA is TGTGCCAGCAGCTCGCTATTGGCCGCCTCAGGGTCTGCCGAGCAGTACTTC.

The genes are TRBV4-2 and TRBJ2-5; tentative D call: TRBD2 (6 bases). Germline values: CDR1 LGHNA, CDR2 YNFKEQ. The CDR3 extends over 16 amino acids. Trimming removed 2 bases from V and 1 base from J, with 14 bases in between. In nucleotides, the CDR3 is TGTGCCAGCAGCCAACGGAGGTGGGGGGTCCAAGAGACCCAGTACTTC. Translation: CASSQRRWGVQETQYF.

The chain combines TRBV29-1 with TRBJ1-2; 7 bases are shared with TRBD1. The V and J ends lost 4 bases and 3 bases, in that order; junction bases with no gene match: 8. Germline loops: CDR1 SQVTM, CDR2 ANQGSEA. This CDR3 region has 14 residues. The chain's CDR3 is CSVGETGKDYGYTF. The CDR3 nucleotides are TGCAGCGTTGGTGAGACAGGGAAAGACTATGGCTACACCTTC.

V gene TRBV7-9 combines with J gene TRBJ2-1; weak D call: TRBD2 (5 bases). CDR1 and CDR2 (germline): SEHNR, FQNEAQ (reference sequence). Trimming cost V 5 bases and J 1 base, with 15 bases left between them. The CDR3 covers 16 residues. The CDR3 sequence is CASSMRVERSYNEQFF. The DNA for the CDR3 is TGTGCCAGCAGCATGCGGGTAGAACGATCCTACAATGAGCAGTTCTTC.

The chain combines TRBV29-1 with TRBJ1-1, with D maybe TRBD1 (6 bases). The V end lost 7 bases, the J end lost 2 bases, and 14 bases lay between the germline ends. Germline V gene sequence: CDR1 SQVTM, CDR2 ANQGSEA. The CDR3 runs 13 residues. The CDR3 DNA reads TGCAGCGGGGGGCGACAGCTTAACACTGAAGCTTTCTTT. It codes for CSGGRQLNTEAFF.

This clone was picked up a small number of times. The chain links TRBV4-1 to TRBJ1-2; 8 nucleotides match TRBD1. This CDR3 is 20 amino acids long. Germline V gene data show CDR1 as MGHRA and CDR2 as YSYEKL. V was clipped by 0 bases and J by 8 bases; unmatched bases: 23. The CDR3: CASSQEQARPFRGPPYGYTF. The CDR3 DNA sequence: TGCGCCAGCAGCCAAGAACAGGCGAGGCCATTCAGGGGGCCCCCCTACGGCTACACCTTC.

About this clone: Additional DNA sequences in this sample encode the identical CDR3. This sequence joins TRBV28 and TRBJ2-7, with D perhaps TRBD1 (6 bases). Trimming removed 2 bases at V and 3 bases at J, with 11 bases between. The V gene's germline CDR1 is MDHEN and CDR2 SYDVKM. The CDR3 has 14 residues. For the CDR3, the DNA is TGTGCCAGCAGTTTAACAGGGAGCAGCTACGAGCAGTACTTC. The encoded protein is CASSLTGSSYEQYF.

J is TRBJ2-3 and V is TRBV7-2; 10 bases are shared with TRBD2. Germline V gene sequence: CDR1 SGHTA, CDR2 FQGNSA. V lost 1 base and J lost 6; bases outside the gene matches: 7. This CDR3 region has 16 residues. CDR3 in amino acids: CASSLDLAGELDTQYF. The CDR3 DNA reads TGTGCCAGCAGCTTAGACCTAGCGGGGGAATTGGATACGCAGTATTTT.

The rearrangement joins TRBV6-1 to TRBJ1-2; D is unresolved. The CDR3 loop spans 16 amino acids. Germline V gives CDR1 MNHNS, CDR2 SASEGT. V was trimmed by 3 bases and J by 5 bases, leaving 19 bases between them. The CDR3 reads CASSDSPGSYGYGYTF. CDR3 in DNA: TGTGCCAGCAGTGATAGTCCGGGTTCCTATGGTTATGGCTACACCTTC.

J is TRBJ2-7 and V is TRBV9; no clear D. CDR3 length: 15 residues. Trimming took 3 bases from V and 0 from J, leaving 13 bases between them. The germline CDR1 and CDR2 sequences are SGDLS and YYNGEE. This chain's CDR3 is CASSATPLPSYEQYF. In nucleotides, the CDR3 is TGTGCCAGCAGCGCCACTCCGCTCCCCTCCTACGAGCAGTACTTC.

This clone occurred once. The chain has TRBV4-3 and TRBJ1-2; D is unclear. The CDR3 loop spans 14 amino acids. CDR1 and CDR2 (germline): LGHNA, YSLEER. The V end lost 1 base, the J end lost 2 bases, and 8 bases lay between the germline ends. The CDR3 sequence: CASSQVAENYGYTF. CDR3 in DNA: TGCGCCAGCAGCCAAGTGGCGGAGAACTATGGCTACACCTTC.

The rearrangement links TRBV15 to TRBJ2-5, with 8 bases fitting TRBD2. The CDR3 runs to 20 residues. Germline CDR1 reads LNHNV; CDR2 reads YYDKDF (reference sequence). Trimming cost V 1 base and J 5 bases; bases outside gene matches: 21. The CDR3 loop reads CATSRVLGSGKPQGEETQYF. The CDR3 DNA reads as TGTGCCACCAGCAGAGTATTGGGTAGCGGGAAACCCCAGGGAGAGGAGACCCAGTACTTC.

This clone was observed a single time. The chain employs TRBV7-9 and TRBJ1-2; D not resolved. Looked up from germline, CDR1 is SEHNR and CDR2 is FQNEAQ (reference sequence). This CDR3 has 12 amino acids. The V end was cut by 5 bases, the J end by 3 bases, with 7 bases between. The CDR3 sequence is CASSQTDYGYTF. The DNA for the CDR3 is TGTGCCAGCAGCCAAACTGACTATGGCTACACCTTC.

This clone has a single count. This chain uses TRBV14 with TRBJ1-6; D unresolved. Germline V gene data show CDR1 as SGHDN and CDR2 as FVKESK. The CDR3 spans 14 residues. The V gene lost 0 bases and the J gene lost 9 bases, with 9 bases spanning the gap. The CDR3 region is CASSQETAGSPLHF. The CDR3 DNA follows: TGTGCCAGCAGCCAAGAGACGGCAGGTTCACCCCTCCACTTT.

For the CDR3, the DNA is TGTGCCGGGACCCCCTTGCGGACTGAAGCTTTCTTT. Amino acids: CAGTPLRTEAFF. The chain is built from TRBV30 and TRBJ1-1; possibly TRBD1 for D (5 bases). CDR3 length equals 12 residues. Germline V gene data show CDR1 as GTSNPN and CDR2 as SVGIG (reference sequence). V was pared by 8 bases and J by 5 bases, with 15 bases between.

This rearrangement joins TRBV15 to TRBJ2-1, with 9 bases matching TRBD1. Germline V CDR1 and CDR2: LNHNV, YYDKDF (reference sequence). The V and J ends lost 3 bases and 2 bases, in that order; junction bases with no gene match: 11. The CDR3 is 18 residues long. CDR3 sequence (DNA): TGTGCCACCAGCAGGGATACAGCACGGGACAGGGCCTACAATGAGCAGTTCTTC. Protein product: CATSRDTARDRAYNEQFF.

This chain links TRBV6-1 with TRBJ1-2, with 10 bases identical to TRBD1. V shed 8 bases and J 6 bases; nucleotides not matched to a gene: 3. Germline CDR1 and CDR2: MNHNS and SASEGT. The CDR3 covers 12 residues. CDR3 loop: CASLGTGDGYTF. The DNA of the CDR3 is TGTGCCAGCCTCGGGACAGGGGATGGCTACACCTTC.

The V gene is TRBV6-1, the J gene TRBJ1-1, with a tentative D call TRBD1 (5 bases). The CDR3 covers 14 residues. Looked up from germline, CDR1 is MNHNS and CDR2 is SASEGT. V lost 7 bases and J 3 bases, leaving 15 bases between the germline ends. The CDR3 spells CASNGGPGDTEAFF. The CDR3 coding sequence is TGTGCCAGCAACGGGGGACCCGGCGACACTGAAGCTTTCTTT.